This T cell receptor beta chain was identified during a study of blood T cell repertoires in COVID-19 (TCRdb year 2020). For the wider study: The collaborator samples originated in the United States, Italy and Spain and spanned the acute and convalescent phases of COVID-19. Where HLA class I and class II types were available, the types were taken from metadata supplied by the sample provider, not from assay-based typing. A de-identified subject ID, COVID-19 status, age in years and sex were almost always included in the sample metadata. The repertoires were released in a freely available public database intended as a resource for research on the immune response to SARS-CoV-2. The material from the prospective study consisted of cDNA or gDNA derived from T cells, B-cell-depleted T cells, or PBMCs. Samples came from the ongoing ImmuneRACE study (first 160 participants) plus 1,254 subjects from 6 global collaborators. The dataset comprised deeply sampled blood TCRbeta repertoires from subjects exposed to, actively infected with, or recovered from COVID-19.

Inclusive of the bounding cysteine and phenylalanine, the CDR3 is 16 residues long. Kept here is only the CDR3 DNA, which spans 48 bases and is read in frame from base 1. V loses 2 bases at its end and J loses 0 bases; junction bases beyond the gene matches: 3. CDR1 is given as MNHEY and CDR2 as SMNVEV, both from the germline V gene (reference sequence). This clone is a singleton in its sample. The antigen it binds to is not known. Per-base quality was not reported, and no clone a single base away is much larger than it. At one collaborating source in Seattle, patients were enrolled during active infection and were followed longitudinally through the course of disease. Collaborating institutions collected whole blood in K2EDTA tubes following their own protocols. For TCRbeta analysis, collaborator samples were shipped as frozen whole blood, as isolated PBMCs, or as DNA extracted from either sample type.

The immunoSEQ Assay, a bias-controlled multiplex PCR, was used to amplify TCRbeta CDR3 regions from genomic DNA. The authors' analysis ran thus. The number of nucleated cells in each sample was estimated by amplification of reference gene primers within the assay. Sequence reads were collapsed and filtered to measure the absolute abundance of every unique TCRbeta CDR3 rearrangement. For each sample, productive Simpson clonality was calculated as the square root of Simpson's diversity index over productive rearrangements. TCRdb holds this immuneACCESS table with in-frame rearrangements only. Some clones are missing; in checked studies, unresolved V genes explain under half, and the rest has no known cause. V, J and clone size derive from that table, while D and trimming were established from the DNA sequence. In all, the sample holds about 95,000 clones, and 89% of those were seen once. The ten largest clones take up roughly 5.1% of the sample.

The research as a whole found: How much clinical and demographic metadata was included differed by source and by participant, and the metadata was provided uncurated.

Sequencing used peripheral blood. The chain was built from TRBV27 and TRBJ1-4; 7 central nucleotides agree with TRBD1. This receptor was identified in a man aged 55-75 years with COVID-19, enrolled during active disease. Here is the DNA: TGTGCCAGCAGTTTAAGTGGGACAGCAACTAATGAAAAACTGTTTTTT. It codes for CASSLSGTATNEKLFF.